Listed here is a single T cell receptor (beta chain). The target of this receptor is not known. An end of the junction does not agree with germline; a read error may underlie this. The trial excluded patients who had a history of autoimmune disease or were on systemic immunosuppression. Peripheral blood for TCR sequencing was drawn from every dose cohort at baseline, at cycle 4 day 1 and at cycle 7 day 1. The samples were taken from a phase I, first-in-human, multicenter, open-label dose-escalation trial of ivuxolimab. Adults with locally advanced or metastatic melanoma, renal cell, hepatocellular, or head and neck squamous cell carcinoma were enrolled in the trial. CD4+ and CD8+ T cells were sorted separately from peripheral blood before TCR sequencing. The sample comes from a study of OX40 agonist ivuxolimab in advanced cancers. Regarding the complete study: The costimulatory receptor OX40 (CD134) was targeted by ivuxolimab, a fully human IgG2 agonistic monoclonal antibody. The paper reports the monotherapy dose-escalation portion (N of about 54 patients) of the phase I ivuxolimab trial. Partial responses occurred in three dose-escalation patients, of whom one had hepatocellular carcinoma and two had cutaneous melanoma. Peripheral TCRbeta sequencing was intended to test whether TCR sequence diversity was altered and clonal T-cell expansion was caused by ivuxolimab. Patients were allowed to have had prior anti-PD-1, anti-PD-L1 or anti-CTLA-4 therapy, and around two fifths of the dose-escalation patients had been treated with checkpoint inhibitors. Among the roughly 52 dose-escalation patients, about 19 had hepatocellular carcinoma, some 15 melanoma, 9 renal cell carcinoma and 9 head and neck cancer. Intravenous ivuxolimab was administered to patients every 2 weeks at six dose levels: 0.01, 0.1, 0.3, 1.5, 3 and 10 mg/kg. In the dose-escalation cohort, more than 75% of patients were male, and the mean age was approximately 60 years, with a range of roughly 23 to 85. Study-wide findings and limitations: In the 0.1-3.0 mg/kg groups, partial responders had among the lowest normalized peripheral clonal expansion, particularly in CD8+ T cells. After ivuxolimab, expanded clones were on average more numerous among CD8+ T cells than among CD4+ T cells. At doses from 0.1 to 3.0 mg/kg, clonal expansion was seen in both CD4+ and CD8+ blood T cells between baseline and week 6. Low levels of normalized T-cell clonal expansion were also seen in some patients who did not respond. The antigen specificity of the peripheral T cells that underwent clonal expansion was not determined.

Via the germline V gene (reference sequence), CDR1 is LNHNV and CDR2 YYDKDF. The cysteine opens and the phenylalanine closes a CDR3 of 14 amino acids. The retained sequence is limited to the CDR3, 42 bases, with the frame set at the first base. For sequencing of the TCRbeta CDR3 region, genomic DNA was extracted from the sorted cells. The immunoSEQ Assay was used for sequencing of TCRbeta CDR3 regions. TCRdb provides this immuneACCESS table in a form limited to in-frame rearrangements. Some clones are lacking; in checked studies, under half of them reflect an unresolved V gene, and why the rest are absent is not known. Counted in this sample were under 150,000 clones; 90% of them appeared once. Of the sample, approximately 1% falls within the top ten clones.

The source of this sequence is an adult with an advanced solid tumor such as melanoma, head and neck, liver or kidney cancer. The sequences come from CD4+ or CD8+ T cells sorted from blood, collected in a trial of the OX40 agonist ivuxolimab. The rearrangement joined TRBV15 to TRBJ2-1; the D call is possibly TRBD1 or TRBD2, each sharing 5 bases. At the DNA level, the sequence is TGTGCCACAACTCTCAGGGTGGGGGTCGTGGAGCCGTTCTTC. The encoded protein is CATTLRVGVVEPFF. The CDR3 plus the reference TRBV15 and TRBJ2-1 genes for the other parts give the full variable domain: DAMVIQNPRYQVTQFGKPVTLSCSQTLNHNVMYWYQQKSSQAPKLLFHYYDKDFNNEADTPDNFQSRRPNTSFCFLDIRSPGLGDTAMYLCATTLRVGVVEPFFGPGTRLTVL.